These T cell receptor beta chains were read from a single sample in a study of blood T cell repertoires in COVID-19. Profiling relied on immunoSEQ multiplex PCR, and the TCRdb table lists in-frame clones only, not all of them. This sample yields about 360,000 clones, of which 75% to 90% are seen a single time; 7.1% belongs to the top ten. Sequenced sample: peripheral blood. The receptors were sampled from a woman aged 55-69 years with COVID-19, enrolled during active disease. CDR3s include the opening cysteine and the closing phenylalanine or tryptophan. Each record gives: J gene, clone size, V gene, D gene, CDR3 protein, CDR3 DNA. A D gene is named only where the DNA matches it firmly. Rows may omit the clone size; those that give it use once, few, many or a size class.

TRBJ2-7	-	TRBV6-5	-	CASSPAGGYYEQYF	TGTGCCAGCAGTCCGGCAGGGGGGTACTACGAGCAGTACTTC
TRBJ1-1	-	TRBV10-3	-	CAISLDPGGDTEAFF	TGTGCCATCAGCCTGGACCCCGGAGGGGACACTGAAGCTTTCTTT
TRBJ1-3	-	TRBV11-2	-	CASSSYRVLRSGNTIYF	TGTGCCAGCAGCTCCTACAGGGTATTAAGGTCTGGAAACACCATATATTTT
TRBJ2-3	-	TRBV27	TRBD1	CASASRTGGIDTQYF	TGTGCCAGCGCATCAAGGACAGGGGGCATAGATACGCAGTATTTT
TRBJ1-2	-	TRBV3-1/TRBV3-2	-	CASSETLLYGYTF	TGTGCCAGCAGCGAAACCCTCCTATATGGCTACACCTTC
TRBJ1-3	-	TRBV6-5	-	CASTHRIGNTIYF	TGTGCCAGCACCCACAGGATCGGAAACACCATATATTTT
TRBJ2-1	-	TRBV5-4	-	CASSLVAREQFF	TGTGCCAGCAGCTTGGTCGCGAGAGAGCAGTTCTTC
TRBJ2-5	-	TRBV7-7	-	CASSPQAPGGQETQYF	TGTGCCAGCAGCCCTCAAGCCCCCGGGGGACAAGAGACCCAGTACTTC
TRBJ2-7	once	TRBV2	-	CASSDLAVSYEQYF	TGTGCCAGCAGTGATTTAGCGGTCTCCTACGAGCAGTACTTC
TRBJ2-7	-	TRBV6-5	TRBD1	CASSSRTGVGGYEQYF	TGTGCCAGCAGTTCCCGGACAGGGGTAGGTGGCTACGAGCAGTACTTC
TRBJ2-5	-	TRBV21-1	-	CASSNRDRVIKTQYF	TGTGCCAGCAGCAACCGGGACAGGGTGATAAAGACCCAGTACTTC
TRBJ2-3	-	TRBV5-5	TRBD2	CASSHHWRSGVADTQYF	TGTGCCAGCAGCCACCACTGGAGGAGCGGGGTGGCAGATACGCAGTATTTT
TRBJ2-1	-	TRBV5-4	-	CASSLGLQGTNEQFF	TGTGCCAGCAGCTTGGGGCTACAGGGTACAAATGAGCAGTTCTTC
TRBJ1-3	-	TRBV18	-	CASSPGQMLSGNTIYF	TGTGCCAGCTCACCGGGACAAATGCTCTCTGGAAACACCATATATTTT
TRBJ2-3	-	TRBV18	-	CASSPGPRTDTQYF	TGTGCCAGCTCACCGGGGCCGAGGACAGATACGCAGTATTTT
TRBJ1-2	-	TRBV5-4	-	CASSLVRDDYGYTF	TGTGCCAGCAGCTTGGTGCGGGACGATTATGGCTACACCTTC
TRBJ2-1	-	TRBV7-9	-	CASSNRDTDHEQFF	TGTGCCAGCAGCAACAGGGACACCGACCATGAGCAGTTCTTC
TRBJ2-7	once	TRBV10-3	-	CAISESAGTHEQYF	TGTGCCATCAGTGAGTCCGCGGGGACTCACGAGCAGTACTTC
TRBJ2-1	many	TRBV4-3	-	CASSQESSQTYNEQFF	TGCGCCAGCAGCCAAGAATCTAGCCAAACCTACAATGAGCAGTTCTTC
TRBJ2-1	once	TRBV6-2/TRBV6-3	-	CASSLVAGRFMNEQFF	TGTGCCAGCAGTTTAGTGGCAGGCAGATTTATGAATGAGCAGTTCTTC
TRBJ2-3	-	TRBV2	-	CASQGADTQYF	TGTGCCAGCCAGGGTGCAGATACGCAGTATTTT
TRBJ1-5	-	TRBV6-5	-	CASRTGNQPQHF	TGTGCCAGCAGAACAGGGAATCAGCCCCAGCATTTT
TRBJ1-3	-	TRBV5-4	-	CASSLDRSTGGNTIYF	TGTGCCAGCAGCTTGGACAGGTCGACAGGTGGAAACACCATATATTTT
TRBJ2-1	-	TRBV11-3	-	CASRNGRDSTYNEQFF	TGTGCCAGCAGGAACGGGAGGGACAGCACTTACAATGAGCAGTTCTTC
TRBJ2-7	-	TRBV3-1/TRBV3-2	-	CASSYTGPSYEQYF	TGTGCCAGCAGCTATACAGGGCCCTCCTACGAGCAGTACTTC
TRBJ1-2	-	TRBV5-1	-	CASSSLGGGPAGYTF	TGCGCCAGCAGCTCCCTAGGGGGGGGGCCGGCTGGCTACACCTTC
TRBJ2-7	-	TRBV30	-	CAWSVAGSYEQYF	TGTGCCTGGAGTGTGGCGGGCTCCTACGAGCAGTACTTC
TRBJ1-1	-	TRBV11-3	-	CASSPLQGGTEAFF	TGTGCCAGCAGCCCGTTACAGGGTGGGACTGAAGCTTTCTTT
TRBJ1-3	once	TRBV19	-	CASSRLEPGNTIYF	TGTGCCAGTAGTAGGTTGGAGCCTGGAAACACCATATATTTT
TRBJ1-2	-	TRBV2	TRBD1	CASSDLGTGYGYTF	TGTGCCAGCAGTGATTTAGGGACAGGGTATGGCTACACCTTC
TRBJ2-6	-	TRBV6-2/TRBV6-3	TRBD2	CASSYRTSGGDYSGANVLTF	TGTGCCAGCAGTTACCGGACTAGCGGGGGGGATTACTCTGGGGCCAACGTCCTGACTTTC
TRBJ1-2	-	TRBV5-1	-	CASSQEGRDYGYTF	TGCGCCAGCAGCCAAGAGGGGAGGGACTATGGCTACACCTTC
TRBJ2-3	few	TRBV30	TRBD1	CAWSVIYGTGSTDTQYF	TGTGCCTGGAGTGTTATCTATGGGACAGGCAGCACAGATACGCAGTATTTT
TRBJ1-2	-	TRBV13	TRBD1	CASSRQGANYGYTF	TGTGCCAGCAGCCGACAGGGGGCAAACTATGGCTACACCTTC
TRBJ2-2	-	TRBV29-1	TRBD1	CSVEQGSANTGELFF	TGCAGCGTCGAACAGGGGTCAGCGAACACCGGGGAGCTGTTTTTT
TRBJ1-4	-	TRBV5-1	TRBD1	CASRAQGLFNEKLFF	TGCGCCAGCAGGGCACAGGGGCTCTTTAATGAAAAACTGTTTTTT
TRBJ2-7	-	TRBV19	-	CASSMGSEQYF	TGTGCCAGTAGTATGGGGAGCGAGCAGTACTTC
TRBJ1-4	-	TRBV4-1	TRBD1	CASSQNGDRVSEKLFF	TGCGCCAGCAGCCAGAATGGGGACAGGGTAAGCGAAAAACTGTTTTTT
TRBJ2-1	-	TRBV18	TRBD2	CASSRLAGGPGSYNEQFF	TGTGCCAGCTCACGGCTAGCGGGGGGGCCGGGGTCCTACAATGAGCAGTTCTTC
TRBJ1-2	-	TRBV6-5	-	CASSYLDSLYGYTF	TGTGCCAGCAGTTACCTGGACAGTCTCTATGGCTACACCTTC
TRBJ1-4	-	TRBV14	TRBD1	CASSGQGAREKLFF	TGTGCCAGCAGCGGACAGGGGGCGCGGGAAAAACTGTTTTTT
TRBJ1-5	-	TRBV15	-	CATSPGVEGHQPQHF	TGTGCCACCAGCCCCGGGGTAGAGGGCCATCAGCCCCAGCATTTT
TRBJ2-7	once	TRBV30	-	CAWSTNRGQYF	TGTGCCTGGAGTACAAATAGGGGGCAGTACTTC
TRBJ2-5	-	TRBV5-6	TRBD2	CASSSTSGVKTQYF	TGTGCCAGCAGCTCGACTAGCGGGGTCAAGACCCAGTACTTC
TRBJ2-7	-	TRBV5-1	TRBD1	CASSLINRGSYEQYF	TGCGCCAGCAGCTTGATCAACAGGGGTTCCTACGAGCAGTACTTC
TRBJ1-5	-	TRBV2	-	CASDGGQASPQHF	TGTGCCAGCGACGGGGGGCAGGCCTCACCCCAGCATTTT
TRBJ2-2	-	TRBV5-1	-	CASSLPSTGELFF	TGCGCCAGCAGCTTGCCCAGCACCGGGGAGCTGTTTTTT
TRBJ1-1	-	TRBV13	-	CASSSGLGAEAFF	TGTGCCAGCAGCTCGGGACTCGGCGCTGAAGCTTTCTTT
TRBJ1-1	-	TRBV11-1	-	CASIKENVGGTEAFF	TGTGCCAGCATCAAGGAAAACGTAGGGGGCACTGAAGCTTTCTTT
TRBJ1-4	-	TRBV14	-	CASSLGLGVVYEKLFF	TGTGCCAGCAGCCTTGGACTGGGTGTGGTATATGAAAAACTGTTTTTT
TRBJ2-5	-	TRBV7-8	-	CASRSSSQETQYF	TGTGCCAGCAGATCCTCGTCCCAAGAGACCCAGTACTTC
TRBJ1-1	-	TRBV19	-	CASSITRENTEAFF	TGTGCCAGTAGTATTACACGGGAGAACACTGAAGCTTTCTTT
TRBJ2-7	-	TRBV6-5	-	CASSSQPSISYEQYF	TGTGCCAGCAGTTCCCAACCCTCTATCTCCTACGAGCAGTACTTC
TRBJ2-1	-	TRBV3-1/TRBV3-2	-	CASSPSSYNEQFF	TGTGCCAGCAGCCCTAGCTCCTACAATGAGCAGTTCTTC
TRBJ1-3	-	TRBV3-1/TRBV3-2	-	CASSQEGAGLGNTIYF	TGTGCCAGCAGCCAAGAAGGAGCAGGGCTCGGAAACACCATATATTTT